The TCR beta chain described here comes from a study of blood T cell repertoires in COVID-19. Study-wide background: PBMCs, B-cell-depleted T cells, or T cells were the source of the cDNA or gDNA that made up the material.

The germline CDR1 and CDR2 sequences are SGHDT and YYEEEE. Trimming removed 6 bases from V and 1 base from J; junction bases left unmatched: 7. The CDR3 loop spans 15 amino acids. Sequencing was performed with immunoSEQ multiplex PCR; in TCRdb, only in-frame clones are kept and a portion is missing. The sample has some 180,000 clones, 80% to 90% seen once; the top ten hold approximately 19%. The sequenced sample was peripheral blood. The TCR sequence derives from a woman in her 70s who had recovered from COVID-19. The chain combines TRBV5-6 with TRBJ2-5; 9 bases are a match to TRBD1. CDR3 in DNA: TGTGCCAGCACCTCGACAGGGGGGTCCCAAGAGACCCAGTACTTC. The encoded protein is CASTSTGGSQETQYF.